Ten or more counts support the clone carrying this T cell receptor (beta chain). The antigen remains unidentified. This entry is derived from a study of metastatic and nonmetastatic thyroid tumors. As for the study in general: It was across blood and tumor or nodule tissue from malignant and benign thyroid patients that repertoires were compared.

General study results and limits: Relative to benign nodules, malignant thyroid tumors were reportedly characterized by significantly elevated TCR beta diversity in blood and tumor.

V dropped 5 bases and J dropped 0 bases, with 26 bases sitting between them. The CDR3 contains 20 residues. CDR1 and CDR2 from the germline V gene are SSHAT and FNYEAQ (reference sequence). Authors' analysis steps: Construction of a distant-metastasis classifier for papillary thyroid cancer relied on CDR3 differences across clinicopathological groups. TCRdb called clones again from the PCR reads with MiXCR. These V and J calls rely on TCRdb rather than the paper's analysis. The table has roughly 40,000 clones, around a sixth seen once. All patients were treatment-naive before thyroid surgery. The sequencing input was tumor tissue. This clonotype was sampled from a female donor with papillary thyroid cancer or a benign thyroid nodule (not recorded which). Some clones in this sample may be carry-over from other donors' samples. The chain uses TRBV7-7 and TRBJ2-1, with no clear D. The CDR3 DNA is TGTGCCAGCAGCCCCTCGCCTAGAGGTTTTTCCCCCAGCTCCTACAATGAGCAGTTCTTC. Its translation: CASSPSPRGFSPSSYNEQFF.